The next 14 T cell receptor beta chains were all read from a single sample in a study of blood T cell repertoires in COVID-19. TCRdb's table, derived via immunoSEQ multiplex PCR, lists solely in-frame clones and lacks some. The sample shows over 200,000 clones, 86% of them seen only once. Sequencing input: peripheral blood. These receptors were collected from a man in his forties who had recovered from COVID-19.

The J gene is TRBJ2-7, the V gene TRBV28; TRBD2 matches 13 bases. The CDR3 has 17 residues. Trimming at V came to 2 bases and at J to 3 bases, leaving 7 bases not matched to a gene. Looked up from germline, CDR1 is MDHEN and CDR2 is SYDVKM. For the CDR3, the DNA is TGTGCCAGCAGTTTACCACAACTAGCGGGGGGGCTCTACGAGCAGTACTTC. This sequence encodes CASSLPQLAGGLYEQYF.

This rearrangement joins TRBV5-1 to TRBJ2-7, with TRBD2 matching 8 bases. In germline, CDR1 is SGHRS, CDR2 YFSETQ. The trim removed 6 bases at V and 6 bases at J, leaving 11 bases unmatched. The CDR3 consists of 14 residues. The CDR3 DNA reads TGCGCCAGCAACCCCACGGGGGGGGGTCTCGAGCAGTACTTC. Translating it yields CASNPTGGGLEQYF.

The chain uses TRBV5-1 and TRBJ1-5; D might be TRBD1 (5 bases). V was trimmed by 4 bases and J by 0 bases, leaving 17 bases between them. The germline gives CDR1 SGHRS, CDR2 YFSETQ. The CDR3 contains 17 residues. CDR3 sequence reads: CASSPFAGGTSNQPQHF. In DNA, the CDR3 is TGCGCCAGCAGCCCGTTTGCCGGGGGGACTAGCAATCAGCCCCAGCATTTT.

This chain connects TRBV7-2 to TRBJ1-1, with 9 bases aligning to TRBD1. CDR1 is SGHTA, CDR2 FQGNSA, per germline. The CDR3 loop spans 18 amino acids. Trimming cost V 2 bases and J 0 bases; bases outside gene matches: 10. DNA of the CDR3: TGTGCCAGCAGCTTATTTTGGGGGGGGACAGGGATGAACACTGAAGCTTTCTTT. Protein: CASSLFWGGTGMNTEAFF.

The chain combines TRBV4-2 with TRBJ2-7; 14 nucleotides agree with TRBD2. The germline gives CDR1 LGHNA, CDR2 YNFKEQ. There are 17 residues in the CDR3. V dropped 0 bases and J dropped 7; count of bases not matched to a gene: 8. The CDR3 DNA is TGTGCCAGCAGCCAAGAGACTAGCGGGAGGGCCCCAGGGGAGCAGTACTTC. It codes for CASSQETSGRAPGEQYF.

The J gene is TRBJ1-4, the V gene TRBV7-9, with D hard to call. CDR3 length: 14 amino acids. The V and J ends lost 1 base and 5 bases respectively, with 8 bases between them. CDR1 and CDR2 from the germline V gene are SEHNR and FQNEAQ (reference sequence). CDR3 sequence reads: CASSLGGGNEKLFF. CDR3 sequence (DNA): TGTGCCAGCAGCTTAGGAGGAGGGAATGAAAAACTGTTTTTT.

The chain has TRBV9 and TRBJ2-1; D perhaps matches TRBD2 (9 bases). Trimming took 4 bases from V and 2 from J, leaving 16 bases between them. CDR1 is SGDLS, CDR2 YYNGEE, per germline. This CDR3 has 16 amino acids. The CDR3 loop is CASSPGGGGAYNEQFF. The CDR3 DNA reads TGTGCCAGCAGCCCAGGGGGCGGGGGGGCCTACAATGAGCAGTTCTTC.

The gene calls are TRBV6-6 and TRBJ1-1; 7 bases map to TRBD1. V shed 5 bases, J shed 5 bases, and the junction held 11 bases outside the gene matches. This CDR3 region has 15 residues. In germline, CDR1 is MNHNY, CDR2 SVGAGI (reference sequence). The CDR3 nucleotides read TGTGCCAGCAGTCCCCCCCAGGGGGTCGGGACTGAAGCTTTCTTT. Amino acid sequence: CASSPPQGVGTEAFF.

This rearrangement joins TRBV19 to TRBJ2-5, with D possibly TRBD1 on 5 matching bases. The CDR3 is 16 residues long. The V end lost 3 bases, the J end lost 5 bases, and 19 bases lay between the germline ends. Germline V gene sequence: CDR1 LNHDA, CDR2 SQIVND (reference sequence). CDR3 bases: TGTGCCAGTAGTATGGGGCCCGCCTGGGCCGGGGAGACCCAGTACTTC. Translating it yields CASSMGPAWAGETQYF.

This chain links TRBV4-3 with TRBJ2-1; 12 positions agree with TRBD2. This CDR3 is 15 amino acids long. J lost 6 bases, V lost 4 bases, and 4 bases had no gene match. Germline loops: CDR1 LGHNA, CDR2 YSLEER. The CDR3: CASSPLAGGRNEQFF. CDR3 DNA sequence: TGCGCCAGCAGCCCGCTAGCGGGGGGGCGCAATGAGCAGTTCTTC.

The genes are TRBV29-1 and TRBJ2-7; possibly TRBD1 for D (5 bases). V was clipped by 3 bases and J by 2 bases, with 14 bases between them. This CDR3 region has 14 residues. Germline CDR1 is SQVTM and CDR2 is ANQGSEA. CDR3 residues: CSVEFDSLPYEQYF. The CDR3 coding sequence is TGCAGCGTTGAGTTCGACAGCCTTCCCTACGAGCAGTACTTC.

This clone was seen only once. The chain recombines TRBV5-1 with TRBJ1-4; 7 nucleotides agree with TRBD1. Unmatched junction bases numbered 5, after V lost 4 bases and J lost 5 bases. The CDR3 runs 14 residues. Germline-derived CDR1 and CDR2 are SGHRS and YFSETQ. The CDR3 loop is CASSPDRPNEKLFF. In DNA, the CDR3 is TGCGCCAGCAGCCCGGACAGGCCCAATGAAAAACTGTTTTTT.

The chain joins TRBV3-1 (or the pseudogene TRBV3-2) to TRBJ1-1; no clear D. V lost 1 base, J lost 8 bases, and 8 bases lay in between. The CDR3 has 12 residues. CDR1 is LGHDT and CDR2 is YNNKEL in the germline V gene (reference sequence). The CDR3 region is CASSQAGLEAFF. The CDR3 region has the DNA TGTGCCAGCAGCCAAGCAGGTCTCGAAGCTTTCTTT.

The rearrangement links TRBV9 to TRBJ2-1, with TRBD2 matching over 12 bases. Germline CDR1 SGDLS, CDR2 YYNGEE. The CDR3 is 16 amino acids. V gave up 4 bases and J gave up 4 bases; unmatched junction bases: 6. Here the CDR3 reads CASSPPGTSGYNEQFF. DNA for the CDR3: TGTGCCAGCAGCCCCCCTGGGACTAGCGGGTACAATGAGCAGTTCTTC.